This TCR beta chain was recovered during a study of Ad26.COV2.S vaccination and SARS-CoV-2 variants. On the study more broadly: Donor allocation was to the COV1001 Ad26.COV2.S trial arm.

CDR1 SGHNT and CDR2 YYREEE come from the germline V gene (reference sequence). The V gene lost 0 bases and the J gene lost 4 bases, with 13 bases spanning the gap. CDR3 length: 15 residues. This clone was detected only once. Antigen unknown. Produced via immunoSEQ multiplex PCR; TCRdb's table is partial and in-frame only. This table has about 350,000 clones, around 89% appearing once. Treatment indicated: approximately 18 received Ad26.COV2.S at low or high dose, single or two shots; 5 received placebo; per-sample allocation not given. Sampling was done on day 63 after the first vaccine or placebo injection. Study conclusions and caveats: There was a possibility that the TCR breadth and depth analyses underestimated total T cell responses.

The sequencing used peripheral blood, collected in a trial of Ad26.COV2.S vaccine versus placebo. This sequence originates from a person aged 18-60 years who received the Ad26.COV2.S COVID-19 vaccine or a placebo. V usage is TRBV5-4 and J usage is TRBJ1-2; maybe TRBD1 (6 bases). This CDR3 reads CASSLVGGRSYGYTF. DNA for the CDR3: TGTGCCAGCAGCTTGGTTGGGGGGCGAAGCTATGGCTACACCTTC.